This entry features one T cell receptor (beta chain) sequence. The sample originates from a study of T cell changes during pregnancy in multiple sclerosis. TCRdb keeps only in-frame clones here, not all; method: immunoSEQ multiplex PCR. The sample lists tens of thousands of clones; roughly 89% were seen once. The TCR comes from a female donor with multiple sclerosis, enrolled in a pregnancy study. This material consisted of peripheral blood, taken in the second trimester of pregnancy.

The chain's CDR3 is CASSKDRAVSYEQYF. The CDR3 DNA reads TGTGCCAGCAGCAAGGACAGGGCCGTCTCCTACGAGCAGTACTTC. The V gene is TRBV7-2, the J gene TRBJ2-7; 8 bases align to TRBD1. This CDR3 comprises 15 residues. Germline trimming cut 5 bases from V and 0 bases from J; bases unmatched to any gene: 6. Germline lookup yields CDR1 SGHTA and CDR2 FQGNSA. Drawing the rest from reference TRBV7-2 and TRBJ2-7, the complete variable domain is GAGVSQSPSNKVTEKGKDVELRCDPISGHTALYWYRQSLGQGLEFLIYFQGNSAPDKSGLPSDRFSAERTGGSVSTLTIQRTQQEDSAVYLCASSKDRAVSYEQYFGPGTRLTVT.